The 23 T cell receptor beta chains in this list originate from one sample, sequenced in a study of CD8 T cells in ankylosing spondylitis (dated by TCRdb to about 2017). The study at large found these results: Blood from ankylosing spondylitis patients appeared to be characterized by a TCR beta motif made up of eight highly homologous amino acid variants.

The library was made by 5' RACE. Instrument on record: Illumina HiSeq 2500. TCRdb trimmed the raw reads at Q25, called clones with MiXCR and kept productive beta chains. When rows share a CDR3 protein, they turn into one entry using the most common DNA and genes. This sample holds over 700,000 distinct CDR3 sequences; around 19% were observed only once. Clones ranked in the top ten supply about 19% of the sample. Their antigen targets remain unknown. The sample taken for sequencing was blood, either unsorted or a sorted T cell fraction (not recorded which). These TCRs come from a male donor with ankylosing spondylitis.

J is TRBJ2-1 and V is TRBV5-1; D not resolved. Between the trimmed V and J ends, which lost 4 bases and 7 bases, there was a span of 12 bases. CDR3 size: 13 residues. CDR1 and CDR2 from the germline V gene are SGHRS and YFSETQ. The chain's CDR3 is CASSPDIRNEQFF. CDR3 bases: TGCGCCAGCAGCCCGGATATCAGGAATGAGCAGTTCTTC.

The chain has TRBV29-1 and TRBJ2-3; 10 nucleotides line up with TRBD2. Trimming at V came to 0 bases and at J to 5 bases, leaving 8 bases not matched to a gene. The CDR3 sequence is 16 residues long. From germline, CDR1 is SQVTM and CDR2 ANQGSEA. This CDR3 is CSVEDQASGSGDTQYF. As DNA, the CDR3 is TGCAGCGTTGAAGATCAAGCTAGCGGGAGTGGAGATACGCAGTATTTT.

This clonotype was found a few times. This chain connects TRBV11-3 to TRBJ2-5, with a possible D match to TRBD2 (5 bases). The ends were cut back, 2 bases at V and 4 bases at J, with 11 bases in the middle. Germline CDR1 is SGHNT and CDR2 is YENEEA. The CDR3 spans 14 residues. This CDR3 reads CASSLRGVRETQYF. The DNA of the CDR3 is TGTGCCAGCAGCTTACGGGGAGTAAGAGAGACCCAGTACTTC.

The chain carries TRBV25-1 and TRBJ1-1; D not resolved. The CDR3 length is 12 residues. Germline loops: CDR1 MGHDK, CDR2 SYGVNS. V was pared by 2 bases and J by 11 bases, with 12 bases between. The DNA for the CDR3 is TGTGCCAGCAGTGAAAGTGGGTATAAGGCTTTCTTT. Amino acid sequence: CASSESGYKAFF.

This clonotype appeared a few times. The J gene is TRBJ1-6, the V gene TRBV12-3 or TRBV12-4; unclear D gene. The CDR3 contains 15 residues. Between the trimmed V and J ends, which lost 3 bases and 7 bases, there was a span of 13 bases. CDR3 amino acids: CASSLNGGENSPLHF. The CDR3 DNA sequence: TGTGCCAGCAGTTTGAACGGCGGGGAGAATTCACCCCTCCACTTT.

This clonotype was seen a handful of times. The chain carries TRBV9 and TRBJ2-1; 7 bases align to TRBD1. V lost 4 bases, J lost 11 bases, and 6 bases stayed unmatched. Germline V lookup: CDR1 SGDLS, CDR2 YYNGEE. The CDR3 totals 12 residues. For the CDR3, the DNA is TGTGCCAGCAGCCCACAGGGGACCCAGCAGTTCTTC. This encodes CASSPQGTQQFF.

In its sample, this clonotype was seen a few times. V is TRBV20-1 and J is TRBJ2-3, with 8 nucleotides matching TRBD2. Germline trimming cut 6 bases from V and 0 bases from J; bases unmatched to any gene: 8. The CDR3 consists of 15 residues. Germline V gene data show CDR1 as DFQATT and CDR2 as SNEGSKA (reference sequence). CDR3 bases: TGCAGTGCCGTCTCTAGCGGGCCGAGCACAGATACGCAGTATTTT. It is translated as CSAVSSGPSTDTQYF.

The DNA for the CDR3 is TGTGCCAGCAGCCACACAGGGGGCTATGAGCCCCAGCATTTT. Amino acid sequence: CASSHTGGYEPQHF. The V and J genes are TRBV4-2 and TRBJ1-5; 9 nucleotides match TRBD1. Trimming took 3 bases from V and 8 from J; bases not matched to a gene: 5. Germline lookup yields CDR1 LGHNA and CDR2 YNFKEQ. The CDR3 loop spans 14 amino acids.

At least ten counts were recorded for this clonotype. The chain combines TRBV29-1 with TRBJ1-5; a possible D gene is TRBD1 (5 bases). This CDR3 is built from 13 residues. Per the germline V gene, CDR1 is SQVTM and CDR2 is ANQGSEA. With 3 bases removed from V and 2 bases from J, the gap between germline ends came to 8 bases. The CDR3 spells CSVDMGGNQPQHF. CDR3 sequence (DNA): TGCAGCGTTGATATGGGGGGCAATCAGCCCCAGCATTTT.

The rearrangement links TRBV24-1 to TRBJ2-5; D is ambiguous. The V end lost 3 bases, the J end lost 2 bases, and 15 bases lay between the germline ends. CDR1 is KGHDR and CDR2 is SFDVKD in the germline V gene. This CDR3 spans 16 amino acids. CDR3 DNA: TGTGCCACCAGTGATCGGGCAGTCGCCAATCAAGAGACCCAGTACTTC. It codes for CATSDRAVANQETQYF.

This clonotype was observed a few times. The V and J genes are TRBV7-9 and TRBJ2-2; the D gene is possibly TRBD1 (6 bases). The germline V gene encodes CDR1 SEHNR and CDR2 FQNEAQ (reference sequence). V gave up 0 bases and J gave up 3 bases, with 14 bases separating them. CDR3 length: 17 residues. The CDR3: CASSLALGARDTGELFF. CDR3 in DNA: TGTGCCAGCAGCTTAGCACTGGGGGCGCGGGACACCGGGGAGCTGTTTTTT.

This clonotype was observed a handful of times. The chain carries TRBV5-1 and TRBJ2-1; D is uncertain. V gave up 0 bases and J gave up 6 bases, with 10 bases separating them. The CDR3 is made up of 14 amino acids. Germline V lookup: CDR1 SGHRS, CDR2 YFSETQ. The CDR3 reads CASSLGPLGNEQFF. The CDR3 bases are TGCGCCAGCAGCTTGGGGCCCTTGGGCAATGAGCAGTTCTTC. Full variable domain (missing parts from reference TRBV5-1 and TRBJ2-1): KAGVTQTPRYLIKTRGQQVTLSCSPISGHRSVSWYQQTPGQGLQFLFEYFSETQRNKGNFPGRFSGRQFSNSRSEMNVSTLELGDSALYLCASSLGPLGNEQFFGPGTRLTVL.

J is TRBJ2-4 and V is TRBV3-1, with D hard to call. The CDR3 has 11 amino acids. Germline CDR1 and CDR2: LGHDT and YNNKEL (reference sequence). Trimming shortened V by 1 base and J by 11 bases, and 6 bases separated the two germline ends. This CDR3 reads CASSQAQLQYF. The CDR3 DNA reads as TGTGCCAGCAGCCAAGCGCAGCTTCAGTACTTC.

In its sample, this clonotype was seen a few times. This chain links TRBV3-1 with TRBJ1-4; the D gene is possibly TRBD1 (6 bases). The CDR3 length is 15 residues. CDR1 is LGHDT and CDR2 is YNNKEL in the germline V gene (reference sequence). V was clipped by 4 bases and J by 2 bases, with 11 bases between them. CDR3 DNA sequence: TGTGCCAGCAGCCCCAACAGGGTGACTAATGAAAAACTGTTTTTT. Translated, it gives CASSPNRVTNEKLFF.

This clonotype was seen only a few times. CDR3 in DNA: TGTGCCATCAGTGAGTCTGATCCAGGGAAAGAGCAGTACTTC. The encoded protein is CAISESDPGKEQYF. This chain links TRBV10-3 with TRBJ2-7, with a possible D match to TRBD1 (5 bases). This CDR3 spans 14 amino acids. V lost 0 bases, J lost 7 bases, and 13 bases lay in between. Germline CDR1 reads ENHRY; CDR2 reads SYGVKD.

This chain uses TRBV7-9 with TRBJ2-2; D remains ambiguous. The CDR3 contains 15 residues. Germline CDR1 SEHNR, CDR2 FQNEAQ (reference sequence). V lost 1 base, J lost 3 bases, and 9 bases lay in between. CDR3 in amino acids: CASSLGGKDTGELFF. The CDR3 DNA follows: TGTGCCAGCAGCTTAGGAGGAAAAGACACCGGGGAGCTGTTTTTT.

Here the CDR3 reads CASSKGRAGAETQYF. DNA for the CDR3: TGTGCCAGCAGTAAGGGGCGAGCGGGGGCAGAGACCCAGTACTTC. V is TRBV6-2 or TRBV6-3 and J is TRBJ2-5; 8 nucleotides align to TRBD2. The germline gives CDR1 MNHEY, CDR2 SVGEGT. The CDR3 has 15 residues. Trimming at V came to 5 bases and at J to 4 bases, leaving 9 bases not matched to a gene.

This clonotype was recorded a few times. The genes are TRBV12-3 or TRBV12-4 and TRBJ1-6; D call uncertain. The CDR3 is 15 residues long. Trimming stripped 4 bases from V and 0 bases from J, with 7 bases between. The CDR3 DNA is TGTGCCAGCAGTTCTATGAGCTCCTATAATTCACCCCTCCACTTT. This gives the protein CASSSMSSYNSPLHF.

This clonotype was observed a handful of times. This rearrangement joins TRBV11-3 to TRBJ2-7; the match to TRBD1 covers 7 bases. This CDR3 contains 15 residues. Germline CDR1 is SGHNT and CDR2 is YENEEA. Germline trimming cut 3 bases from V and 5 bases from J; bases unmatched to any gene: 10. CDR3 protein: CASSFSYRGRDEQYF. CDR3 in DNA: TGTGCCAGCAGCTTCTCGTACAGGGGTCGGGACGAGCAGTACTTC.

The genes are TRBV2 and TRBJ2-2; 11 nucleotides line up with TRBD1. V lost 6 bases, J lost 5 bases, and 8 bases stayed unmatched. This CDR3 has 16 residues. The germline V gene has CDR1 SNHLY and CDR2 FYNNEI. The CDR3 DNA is TGTGCCAGCAGACCCAGGACAGGGGGCGCAACCGGGGAGCTGTTTTTT. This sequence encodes CASRPRTGGATGELFF.

CDR3 sequence: CSALVSGPGNTIYF. CDR3 sequence (DNA): TGCAGTGCACTGGTATCAGGGCCCGGAAACACCATATATTTT. The chain combines TRBV20-1 with TRBJ1-3, with D possibly TRBD1 on 5 matching bases. The CDR3 has 14 residues. Looked up from germline, CDR1 is DFQATT and CDR2 is SNEGSKA (reference sequence). Trimming cost V 6 bases and J 4 bases, with 16 bases left between them.

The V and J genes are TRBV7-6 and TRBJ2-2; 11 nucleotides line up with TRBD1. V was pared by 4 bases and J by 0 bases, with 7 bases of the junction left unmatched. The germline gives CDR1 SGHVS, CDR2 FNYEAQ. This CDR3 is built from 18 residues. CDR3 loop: CASSSETGQGANTGELFF. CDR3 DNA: TGTGCCAGCAGCTCCGAAACGGGACAGGGGGCGAACACCGGGGAGCTGTTTTTT.

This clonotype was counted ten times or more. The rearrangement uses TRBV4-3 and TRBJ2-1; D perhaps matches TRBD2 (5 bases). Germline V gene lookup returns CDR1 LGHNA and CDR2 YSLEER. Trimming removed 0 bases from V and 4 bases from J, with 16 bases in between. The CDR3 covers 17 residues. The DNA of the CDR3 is TGCGCCAGCAGCCAAGATCTGGGGAGAGCTCTATACAATGAGCAGTTCTTC. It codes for CASSQDLGRALYNEQFF.